Given below is one TCR beta chain in context. This record comes from a study of PD-1 blockade in mismatch repair-deficient tumors. Mismatch repair deficiency was confirmed in all patients, by PCR or immunohistochemistry. The TCR-sequenced patients were a few responders to pembrolizumab. Per the germline V gene, CDR1 is LNHNV and CDR2 is YYDKDF (reference sequence). V was shortened by 6 bases and J by 0 bases, with 15 bases between the two germline ends. The CDR3 covers 17 residues. TCRdb's table, derived via immunoSEQ multiplex PCR, lists solely in-frame clones and lacks some. The repertoire includes over 75,000 clones, about 85% of them detected once, and roughly 2.5% sits in the top ten.

This sequence joins TRBV15 and TRBJ2-6, with D perhaps TRBD1 (6 bases). The source of this sequence is an adult with mismatch repair-deficient cancer. Here the sequenced sample was peripheral blood, taken 12 weeks after starting pembrolizumab. Here the CDR3 reads CATRRGIARSGANVLTF. DNA of the CDR3: TGTGCCACCAGGAGGGGGATCGCACGCTCTGGGGCCAACGTCCTGACTTTC. Variable domain in full (rest from reference TRBV15 and TRBJ2-6): DAMVIQNPRYQVTQFGKPVTLSCSQTLNHNVMYWYQQKSSQAPKLLFHYYDKDFNNEADTPDNFQSRRPNTSFCFLDIRSPGLGDTAMYLCATRRGIARSGANVLTFGAGSRLTVL.